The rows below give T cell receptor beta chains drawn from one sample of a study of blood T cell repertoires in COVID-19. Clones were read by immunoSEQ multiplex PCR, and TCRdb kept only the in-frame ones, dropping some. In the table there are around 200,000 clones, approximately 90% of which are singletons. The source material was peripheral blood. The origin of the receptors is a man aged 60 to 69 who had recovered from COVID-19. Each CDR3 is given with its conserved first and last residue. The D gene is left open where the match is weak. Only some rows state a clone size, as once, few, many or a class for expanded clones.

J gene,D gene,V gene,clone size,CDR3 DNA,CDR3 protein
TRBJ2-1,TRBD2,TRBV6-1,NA,TGTGCCAGCAGTGAAGGGACTAGCGGCTACAATGAGCAGTTCTTC,CASSEGTSGYNEQFF
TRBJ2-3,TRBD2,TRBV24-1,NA,TGTGCCACCAGTGTATCTTTTGGGGAGGGACCTAGCACAGATACGCAGTATTTT,CATSVSFGEGPSTDTQYF
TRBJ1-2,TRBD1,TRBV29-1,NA,TGCAGCGTCGCGACAGGGAACTATGGCTACACCTTC,CSVATGNYGYTF
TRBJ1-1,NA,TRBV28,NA,TGTGCCAGCAGTTTAGGTCAGTCGAACACTGAAGCTTTCTTT,CASSLGQSNTEAFF
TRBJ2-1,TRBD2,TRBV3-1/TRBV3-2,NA,TGTGCCAGCAGCGCTGATCTGTCCAGCGGGGGGTTGGAGTTCTTC,CASSADLSSGGLEFF
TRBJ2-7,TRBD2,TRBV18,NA,TGTGCCAGCTCACCAGGGACTAGCGTCTCCTACGAGCAGTACTTC,CASSPGTSVSYEQYF
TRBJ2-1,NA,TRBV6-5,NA,TGTGCCATCTCTGAGGGTAGCGCCCACAATGAGCAGTTCTTC,CAISEGSAHNEQFF
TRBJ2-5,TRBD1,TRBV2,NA,TGTGCCAGCAGTTTGGGACAGGGAGGGACCCAGTACTTC,CASSLGQGGTQYF
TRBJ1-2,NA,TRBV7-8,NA,TGTGCCAGCAGCCCGGGACACCAGAACTATGGCTACACCTTC,CASSPGHQNYGYTF
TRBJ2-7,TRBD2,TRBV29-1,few,TGCAGCGTTGAAGTTTGGACTAGCGGGAATCTCCACGAGCAGTACTTC,CSVEVWTSGNLHEQYF
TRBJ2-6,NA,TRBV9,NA,TGTGCCAGCAGCTTTACACATGACACCGCTGGGGCCAACGTCCTGACTTTC,CASSFTHDTAGANVLTF
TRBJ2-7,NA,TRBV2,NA,TGTGCCAGCAGTGACTTTTACGAGCAGTACTTC,CASSDFYEQYF
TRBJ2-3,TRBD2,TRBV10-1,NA,TGCGCCAGCAGTGAGTCGGCGGGAGCGGATCAATTCTTTGCAGATACGCAGTATTTT,CASSESAGADQFFADTQYF
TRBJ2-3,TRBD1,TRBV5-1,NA,TGCGCCAGCAGCATACAGGGGTCAGATACGCAGTATTTT,CASSIQGSDTQYF
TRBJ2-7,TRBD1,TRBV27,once,TGTGCCAACCTCCGGGACAGGGGTGGGAGAGGGGAGCAGTACTTC,CANLRDRGGRGEQYF
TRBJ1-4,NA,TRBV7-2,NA,TGTGCCAGCAGCTTAGGGATTACAGGTGTCTGGGGAGGGAGTGAAAAACTGTTTTTT,CASSLGITGVWGGSEKLFF
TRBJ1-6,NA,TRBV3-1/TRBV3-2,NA,TGTGCCAGCGCCCCGCGAGGGACATCAAATTCACCCCTCCACTTT,CASAPRGTSNSPLHF
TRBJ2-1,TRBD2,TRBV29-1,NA,TGCAGCGGGGGACTAGCGGGGGGATCCTACAATGAGCAGTTCTTC,CSGGLAGGSYNEQFF
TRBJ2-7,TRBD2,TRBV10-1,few,TGCGCCAGCAGTGAAGGTAGCGGGAGAGGCGAGCAGTACTTC,CASSEGSGRGEQYF
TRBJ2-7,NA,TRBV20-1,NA,TGCAGTGCTAGTCCTGCCGGTCACTACGAGCAGTACTTC,CSASPAGHYEQYF
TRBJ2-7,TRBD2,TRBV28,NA,TGTGCCAGCAGTATAAGACTAGCGGGGCACTACGAGCAGTACTTC,CASSIRLAGHYEQYF
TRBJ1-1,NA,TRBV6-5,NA,TGTGCCAGCAGTTCGCGCCAGGGGTCCCTGAACACTGAAGCTTTCTTT,CASSSRQGSLNTEAFF
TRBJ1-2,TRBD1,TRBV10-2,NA,TGCGCCAGCAGTGAGGGGACAGCCTATGGCTACACCTTC,CASSEGTAYGYTF
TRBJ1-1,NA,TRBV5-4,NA,TGTGCCAGCAGCTTGGAACGGGAGATGAACACTGAAGCTTTCTTT,CASSLEREMNTEAFF
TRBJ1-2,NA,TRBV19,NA,TGTGCCAGTATTTCCCCCCAGGGCTGGAATGGCTACACCTTC,CASISPQGWNGYTF
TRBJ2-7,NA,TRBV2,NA,TGTGCCAGCAGCCAGGCTACCTACGAGCAGTACTTC,CASSQATYEQYF
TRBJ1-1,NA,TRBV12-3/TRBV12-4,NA,TGTGCCAGCAGTAGGGGGATGAACACTGAAGCTTTCTTT,CASSRGMNTEAFF
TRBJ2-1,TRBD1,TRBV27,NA,TGTGCCAGCAGTTCCCTAGGCAGGGGGCTCGACAATGAGCAGTTCTTC,CASSSLGRGLDNEQFF
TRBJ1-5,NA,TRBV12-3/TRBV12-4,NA,TGTGCCAGCACCCCCTTTTTTCAGCCCCAGCATTTT,CASTPFFQPQHF
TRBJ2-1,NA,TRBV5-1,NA,TGCGCCAGCAGATATGGACTCGACTACAATGAGCAGTTCTTC,CASRYGLDYNEQFF
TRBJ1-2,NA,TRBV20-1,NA,TGCAGTGCTAGTATAGGGGTTCCTGGCTACACCTTC,CSASIGVPGYTF
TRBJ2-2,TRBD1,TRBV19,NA,TGTGCCAGTAGTATTTCGGGACAGGGGTCTAACACCGGGGAGCTGTTTTTT,CASSISGQGSNTGELFF
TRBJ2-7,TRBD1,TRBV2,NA,TGTGCCAGCACGCGCAGTACAGGGGTGACCGACGAGCAGTACTTC,CASTRSTGVTDEQYF
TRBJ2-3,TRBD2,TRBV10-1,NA,TGCGCCAGCAGTGAGTCGGGTCTAGCGGGAGGGGACACAGATACGCAGTATTTT,CASSESGLAGGDTDTQYF
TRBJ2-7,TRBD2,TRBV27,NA,TGTGCCAGCAGTTCTTCTAGCGGGAGAAGAGGCGACGAGCAGTACTTC,CASSSSSGRRGDEQYF
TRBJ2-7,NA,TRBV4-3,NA,TGCGCCAGCAGCCTAAACAGACAGGCCTACGAGCAGTACTTC,CASSLNRQAYEQYF
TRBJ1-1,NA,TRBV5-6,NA,TGTGCCAGCAGCTGGCCGCAGGGGCCTTTGAACACTGAAGCTTTCTTT,CASSWPQGPLNTEAFF
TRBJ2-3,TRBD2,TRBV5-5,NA,TGTGCCAGCAGCTTGGGAGCTAGCGGGGGATCAAATACGCAGTATTTT,CASSLGASGGSNTQYF
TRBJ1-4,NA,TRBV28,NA,TGTGCCAGCAGTTTAGGAGGTACAACTAATGAAAAACTGTTTTTT,CASSLGGTTNEKLFF
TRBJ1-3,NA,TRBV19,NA,TGTGCCAGCCCCTCACCCTGGGACATGTCTGGAAACACCATATATTTT,CASPSPWDMSGNTIYF
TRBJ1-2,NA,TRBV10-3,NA,TGTGCCATCACCTCGGACAGAGCCTATGGCTACACCTTC,CAITSDRAYGYTF
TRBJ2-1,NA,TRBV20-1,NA,TGCAGTGCCAACCGGGACTGGCGGTTCTTC,CSANRDWRFF
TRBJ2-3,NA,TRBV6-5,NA,TGTGCCAGCAGTTACTCGACGGCGGTGGGAGATACGCAGTATTTT,CASSYSTAVGDTQYF
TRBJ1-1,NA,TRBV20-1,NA,TGCAGTGCTAGAGATTTCCCCAGGCATTTCTTT,CSARDFPRHFF
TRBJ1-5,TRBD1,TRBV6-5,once,TGTGCCAGCAGAACAGGGGGTCAGCCCCAGCATTTT,CASRTGGQPQHF
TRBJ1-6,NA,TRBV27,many,TGTGCCAGCAAAAAAACAGGTTACTCACCCCTCCACTTT,CASKKTGYSPLHF
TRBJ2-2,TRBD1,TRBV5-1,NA,TGCGCCAGCAGCTTGGGACAAGGGACAGGGATAACCGGGGAGCTGTTTTTT,CASSLGQGTGITGELFF
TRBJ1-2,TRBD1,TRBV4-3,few,TGCGCCAGCAGCCAAGATGGACAGGGGGCGGGTGGCTACACCTTC,CASSQDGQGAGGYTF
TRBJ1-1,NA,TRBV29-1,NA,TGCAGCGTTGCCGGGACACTGAACACTGAAGCTTTCTTT,CSVAGTLNTEAFF